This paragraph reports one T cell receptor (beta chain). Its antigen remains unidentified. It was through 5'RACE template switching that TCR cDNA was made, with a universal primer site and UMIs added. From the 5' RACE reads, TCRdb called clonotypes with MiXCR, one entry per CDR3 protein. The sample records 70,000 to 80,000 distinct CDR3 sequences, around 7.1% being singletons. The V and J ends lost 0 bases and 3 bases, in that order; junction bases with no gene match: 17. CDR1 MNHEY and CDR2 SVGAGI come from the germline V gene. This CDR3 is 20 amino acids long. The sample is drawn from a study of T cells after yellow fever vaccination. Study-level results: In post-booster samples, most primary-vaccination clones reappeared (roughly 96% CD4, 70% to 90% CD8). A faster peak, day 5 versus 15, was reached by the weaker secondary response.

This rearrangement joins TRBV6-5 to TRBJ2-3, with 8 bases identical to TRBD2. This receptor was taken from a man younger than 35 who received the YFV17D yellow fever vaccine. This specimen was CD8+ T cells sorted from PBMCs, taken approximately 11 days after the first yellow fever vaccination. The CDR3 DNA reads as TGTGCCAGCAGTTACTCGAAGTACAGCGGGGGCCCCCTAGGGACAGATACGCAGTATTTT. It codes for CASSYSKYSGGPLGTDTQYF.